This T cell receptor (beta chain) was captured in a study of beta chain features in type 1 diabetes. General observations from the study: There was a moderate but significant shortening of TCRB CDR3s in all four CD4+ subsets of Type 1 diabetes patients. There were fewer insertions and more deletions at the VDJ junctions of type 1 diabetes patients. Because the template was cDNA, high-expressing cells might be over-represented.

Germline CDR1 is SGHTA and CDR2 is FQGTGA. V lost 5 bases and J lost 2, with 8 bases in between. The CDR3 runs 13 residues. Of the isolated RNA, all was reverse transcribed, and so the sequenced material was expressed TCRB transcripts. Only in-frame clones appear in the TCRdb table, and some are missing; sequencing was by immunoSEQ multiplex PCR. The table lists around 200,000 clones, about 12% of them singletons, with about 0.66% in the top ten. As concerns this clone: What it binds is unknown. The same CDR3 is also encoded by other DNA sequences in this sample.

Populations obtained by sorting all exceeded 95% purity. Sequencing was performed on central memory CD4+ T cells from blood. The clonotype comes from a woman aged 18-29 years in good health. V and J are TRBV7-3 and TRBJ2-3; D remains unclear. The CDR3 sequence: CASSLIYTDTQYF. CDR3 coding DNA: TGTGCCAGCAGCCTTATATACACAGATACGCAGTATTTT.